Reported below is one T cell receptor (beta chain). As yet, its antigen is unknown. In the PCR, 60 Vbeta and 13 Jbeta primers were used. Sequencing used immunoSEQ multiplex PCR; TCRdb keeps in-frame clones, though not all of them. The data contain 100,000 to 120,000 clones, roughly 86% of them singletons. The sample is drawn from a study of cytomegalovirus exposure and HLA in healthy donors. Findings of the study overall: The study labeled around 160 TCR beta chains cytomegalovirus-associated. An ancestry cluster, one associated with Asian ancestry, reportedly showed fewer N-insertions than the roughly 700-donor mean in a later analysis.

The sequencing sample was made of PBMCs. The TCR originated in a man in his forties in good health and CMV-seronegative.

CDR3 in amino acids: CASSTILGKTQYF. The CDR3 nucleotides are TGTGCCAGCAGCACTATCCTTGGAAAGACCCAGTACTTC. The V gene is TRBV9, the J gene TRBJ2-5; D is ambiguous. The germline V gene has CDR1 SGDLS and CDR2 YYNGEE. The V end lost 4 bases, the J end lost 6 bases, and 13 bases lay between the germline ends. The CDR3 length is 13 residues.